The 3 T cell receptor beta chains reported below all come from one sample, sequenced in a study of OX40 agonist ivuxolimab in advanced cancers. Repertoires were generated with immunoSEQ multiplex PCR, while TCRdb's copy carries only in-frame clones and drops some. The repertoire includes tens of thousands of clones, 82% of them detected once, and about 1.8% sits in the top ten. The sample consisted of CD4+ or CD8+ T cells sorted from blood, taken in a trial of the OX40 agonist ivuxolimab. The receptors were sampled from an adult with an advanced solid tumor such as melanoma, head and neck, liver or kidney cancer.

The rearrangement links TRBV30 to TRBJ2-7; 11 bases agree with TRBD2. The V segment lost 1 base and the J segment 7 bases; nucleotides outside the gene matches: 9. Germline V CDR1 and CDR2: GTSNPN, SVGIG (reference sequence). The CDR3 runs to 15 residues. CDR3 DNA: TGTGCCTGGAGTGCCTCCGGGACTAGCGGTGGGGAGCAGTACTTC. The encoded protein is CAWSASGTSGGEQYF.

V gene TRBV28 combines with J gene TRBJ1-2; weak D call: TRBD1 (6 bases). Germline loops: CDR1 MDHEN, CDR2 SYDVKM. The V end lost 5 bases, the J end lost 1 base, and 14 bases lay between the germline ends. There are 15 residues in the CDR3. CDR3: CASSPLGTNNYGYTF. The CDR3 DNA reads as TGTGCCAGCAGTCCCCTAGGGACAAATAACTATGGCTACACCTTC.

The chain is built from TRBV5-1 and TRBJ1-5; D is perhaps TRBD1 (5 bases). This CDR3 spans 13 amino acids. Germline-derived CDR1 and CDR2 are SGHRS and YFSETQ. Trimming shortened V by 4 bases and J by 4 bases, and 9 bases separated the two germline ends. The chain's CDR3 is CASSQDINQPQHF. CDR3 nucleotide sequence: TGCGCCAGCAGCCAGGACATAAATCAGCCCCAGCATTTT.